This T cell receptor (beta chain) is drawn from a study of cytotoxic CD8 clonotypes in ibrutinib-treated CLL. Across the whole study: Patient counts were 11 relapsed/refractory, some 14 treatment-naive and around 17 IGHV unmutated.

Germline V gene data show CDR1 as SGHAT and CDR2 as FQNNGV. The CDR3 has 15 amino acids. V dropped 5 bases and J dropped 7 bases, with 17 bases sitting between them. Data came from immunoSEQ multiplex PCR; TCRdb stores just in-frame clones and leaves some out. The sample has about 310,000 clones; around four fifths are singletons. Sequencing used PBMCs, obtained before ibrutinib treatment. The chain joins TRBV11-2 to TRBJ1-4; D gene uncertain. The receptor's source is a human donor with chronic lymphocytic leukemia. The CDR3 sequence: CASSKKTLGSEKLFF. Here the CDR3 DNA reads TGTGCCAGCAGCAAAAAAACATTGGGGAGTGAAAAACTGTTTTTT. Full variable domain (missing parts from reference TRBV11-2 and TRBJ1-4): EAGVAQSPRYKIIEKRQSVAFWCNPISGHATLYWYQQILGQGPKLLIQFQNNGVVDDSQLPKDRFSAERLKGVDSTLKIQPAKLEDSAVYLCASSKKTLGSEKLFFGSGTQLSVL.